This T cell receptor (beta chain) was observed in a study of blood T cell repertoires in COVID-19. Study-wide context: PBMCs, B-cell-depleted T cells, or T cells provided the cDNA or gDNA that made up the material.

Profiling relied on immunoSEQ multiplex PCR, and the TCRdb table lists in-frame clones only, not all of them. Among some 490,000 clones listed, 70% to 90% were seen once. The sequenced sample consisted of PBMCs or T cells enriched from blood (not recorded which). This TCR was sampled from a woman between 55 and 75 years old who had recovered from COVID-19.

The CDR3: CASSPGTEPYEQYF. CDR3 in DNA: TGCGCCAGCAGCCCGGGGACAGAACCCTACGAGCAGTACTTC. The rearrangement links TRBV5-1 to TRBJ2-7, with 7 bases that match TRBD1. CDR1 SGHRS and CDR2 YFSETQ come from the germline V gene. The CDR3 has 14 amino acids. Unmatched junction bases numbered 6, after V lost 4 bases and J lost 2 bases.